The clone carrying this T cell receptor (beta chain) was picked up one time. TCR beta VDJ and CDR3 profiling used genomic DNA as template. TCRdb reprocessed the reads with MiXCR, giving one entry per CDR3 protein. The sample records about 110,000 distinct CDR3 sequences, approximately 48% being singletons. From germline, CDR1 is SGHRS and CDR2 YFSETQ. V gave up 3 bases and J gave up 6 bases, with 9 bases separating them. The CDR3 contains 12 residues. The sample comes from a study of CD8+CD57+ T cells in acquired aplastic anemia. Material for sequencing was sorted CD4+, CD8+, or CD8+CD57+ T cells (not recorded which) from PBMCs. This sequence originates from a human donor in good health, serving as a control. This chain joins TRBV5-1 and TRBJ1-2, with D unclear. The CDR3 is CASSWNNDGYTF. Written as DNA, the CDR3 is TGCGCCAGCAGCTGGAACAATGATGGCTACACCTTC.